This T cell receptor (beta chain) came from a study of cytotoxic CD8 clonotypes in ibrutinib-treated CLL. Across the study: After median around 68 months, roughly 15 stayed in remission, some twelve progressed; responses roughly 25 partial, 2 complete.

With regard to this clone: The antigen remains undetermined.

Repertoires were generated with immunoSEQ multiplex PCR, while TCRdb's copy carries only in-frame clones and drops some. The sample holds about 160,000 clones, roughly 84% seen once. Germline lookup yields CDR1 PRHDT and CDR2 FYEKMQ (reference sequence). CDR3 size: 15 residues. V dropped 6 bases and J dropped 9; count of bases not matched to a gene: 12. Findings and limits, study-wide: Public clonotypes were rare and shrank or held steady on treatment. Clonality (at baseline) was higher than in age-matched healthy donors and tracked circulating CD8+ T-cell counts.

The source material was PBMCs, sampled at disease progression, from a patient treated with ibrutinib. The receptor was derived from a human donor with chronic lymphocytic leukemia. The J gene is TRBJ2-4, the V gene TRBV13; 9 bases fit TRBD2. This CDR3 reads CASSRSAGGLAIQYF. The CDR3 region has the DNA TGTGCCAGCAGTCGGTCTGCGGGAGGGCTGGCCATTCAGTACTTC.